The 16 T cell receptor beta chains in this list originate from one sample, sequenced in a study of T cells in Graves' hyperthyroidism and ophthalmopathy. RNA transcripts provided the source from which TCR beta CDR3 regions were amplified. An initial round of RT-PCR targeting the TCR CDR3 relied on the HTBI primer set. TCRdb called the multiplex PCR reads again in MiXCR, with one record for every CDR3 protein. The table includes over 700,000 distinct CDR3 sequences, over 35% detected once. The sequencing sample was made of blood. Receptors were obtained from a man aged 18 to 29 with Graves' hyperthyroidism.

This clonotype was counted between two and nine times. In DNA, the CDR3 is TGTGCCAGCAGCCAAGAGTTCCTGGAGGCCTACGAGCAGTACTTC. Translated, it gives CASSQEFLEAYEQYF. V is TRBV4-2 and J is TRBJ2-7, with D maybe TRBD2 (5 bases). The CDR3 runs to 15 residues. Germline CDR1 and CDR2: LGHNA and YNFKEQ. Trimming took off 0 bases at V and 2 bases at J, with 11 bases between the two ends.

The chain carries TRBV6-5 and TRBJ1-1, with TRBD1 identical over 7 bases. The CDR3 runs to 15 residues. Germline V gene data show CDR1 as MNHEY and CDR2 as SVGAGI. Trimming took 7 bases from V and 3 from J; bases not matched to a gene: 11. As DNA, the CDR3 is TGTGCCAGCATCCCCTCGACAGGGTACCACACTGAAGCTTTCTTT. Translating it yields CASIPSTGYHTEAFF.

In this sample, this clonotype turned up many times. The chain has TRBV9 and TRBJ1-4; D may be TRBD1 (6 bases). Trimming shortened V by 4 bases and J by 10 bases, and 20 bases separated the two germline ends. The germline gives CDR1 SGDLS, CDR2 YYNGEE. This CDR3 spans 15 amino acids. The CDR3 DNA reads as TGTGCCAGCAGCTCCCAGACTCAGGAGGGGGGAAAACTGTTTTTT. This encodes CASSSQTQEGGKLFF.

This clonotype was seen more than once but under ten times. The chain links TRBV6-5 to TRBJ2-7; tentative D call: TRBD1 (5 bases). Germline V gene lookup returns CDR1 MNHEY and CDR2 SVGAGI. The CDR3 has 17 amino acids. Trimming removed 6 bases at V and 3 bases at J, with 24 bases between. The CDR3 region is CASRSARLQGRDYEQYF. CDR3 nucleotide sequence: TGTGCCAGCAGATCGGCGCGTCTTCAGGGCAGGGACTACGAGCAGTACTTC.

As DNA, the CDR3 is TGTGCCAGCGTCCCGCCGGGGAAGACTGAAGCTTTCTTT. The encoded protein is CASVPPGKTEAFF. This chain links TRBV25-1 with TRBJ1-1; D not resolved. V lost 8 bases, J lost 5 bases, and 15 bases lay in between. Germline CDR1 reads MGHDK; CDR2 reads SYGVNS. This CDR3 spans 13 amino acids.

This clonotype came up once. The genes are TRBV11-2 and TRBJ2-5; 10 bases map to TRBD2. CDR3 size: 15 residues. Germline V gene sequence: CDR1 SGHAT, CDR2 FQNNGV. V was clipped by 6 bases and J by 2 bases; unmatched bases: 6. The CDR3 DNA is TGTGCCAGCAGTTTCCGGACTAGCGGACAAGAGACCCAGTACTTC. Protein: CASSFRTSGQETQYF.

This clonotype was detected ten times or more. The chain is built from TRBV20-1 and TRBJ2-7; unclear D gene. This CDR3 is 13 amino acids long. Germline lookup yields CDR1 DFQATT and CDR2 SNEGSKA (reference sequence). V lost 1 base and J lost 6, with 13 bases in between. The CDR3 DNA follows: TGCAGTGCTAGAGGGCAAGCGACGGGCGAGCAGTACTTC. Amino acids: CSARGQATGEQYF.

In this sample, this clonotype turned up a few times. CDR3 sequence reads: CSAGTEIFQEQYF. CDR3 DNA: TGCAGTGCTGGGACAGAGATCTTTCAGGAGCAGTACTTC. The rearrangement uses TRBV20-1 and TRBJ2-7, with 7 bases fitting TRBD1. V shed 5 bases, J shed 7 bases, and the junction held 11 bases outside the gene matches. The CDR3 totals 13 residues. Looked up from germline, CDR1 is DFQATT and CDR2 is SNEGSKA (reference sequence).

The gene calls are TRBV9 and TRBJ2-5, with D maybe TRBD2 (6 bases). V was pared by 0 bases and J by 5 bases, with 8 bases between. The CDR3 runs 13 residues. Germline V CDR1 and CDR2: SGDLS, YYNGEE. CDR3 in amino acids: CASSVDGSETQYF. The CDR3 DNA sequence: TGTGCCAGCAGCGTAGACGGGAGTGAGACCCAGTACTTC. Based on the CDR3 plus reference TRBV9 and TRBJ2-5, the full variable domain is DSGVTQTPKHLITATGQRVTLRCSPRSGDLSVYWYQQSLDQGLQFLIQYYNGEERAKGNILERFSAQQFPDLHSELNLSSLELGDSALYFCASSVDGSETQYFGPGTRLLVL.

This clonotype has just a few counts. The gene calls are TRBV4-1 and TRBJ1-2; possibly TRBD1 for D (5 bases). In germline, CDR1 is MGHRA, CDR2 YSYEKL. This CDR3 contains 12 residues. V gave up 3 bases and J gave up 10 bases, with 12 bases separating them. The CDR3 DNA sequence: TGCGCCAGCAGCCAGGGGGGGATTGACTACACCTTC. Its translation: CASSQGGIDYTF.

The chain couples TRBV2 to TRBJ1-5; maybe TRBD1 (5 bases). The CDR3 is 12 residues long. Germline assignment: CDR1 SNHLY and CDR2 FYNNEI. Trimming took 9 bases from V and 11 from J, leaving 17 bases between them. The CDR3 DNA reads as TGTGCCAGTTCAGGGCGGGTAGAGACCCAGCATTTT. Residues: CASSGRVETQHF.

V and J are TRBV12-3 or TRBV12-4 and TRBJ2-5; D call uncertain. V was pared by 6 bases and J by 7 bases, with 9 bases between. The CDR3 sequence is 11 residues long. In DNA, the CDR3 is TGTGCCAGCAGCCATAAAGGGACCCAGTACTTC. It is translated as CASSHKGTQYF.

This clonotype has at least ten counts. This chain joins TRBV10-3 and TRBJ1-1; tentative D call: TRBD1 (6 bases). Germline V lookup: CDR1 ENHRY, CDR2 SYGVKD. The CDR3 extends over 13 amino acids. With 6 bases removed from V and 1 base from J, the gap between germline ends came to 9 bases. The CDR3 here is CAISWTANTEAFF. The CDR3 nucleotides read TGTGCCATCAGCTGGACAGCGAACACTGAAGCTTTCTTT.

This clonotype has a count of ten or more. The gene calls are TRBV13 and TRBJ1-1, with unresolved D. The V and J ends lost 5 bases and 7 bases respectively, with 11 bases between them. The CDR3 is made up of 12 amino acids. CDR1 is PRHDT and CDR2 is FYEKMQ in the germline V gene (reference sequence). In nucleotides, the CDR3 is TGTGCCAGCAGCACCTATAACGGTGAAGCTTTCTTT. Protein sequence: CASSTYNGEAFF.

A word on this clonotype: This likely stems from a read error, as it lies one base from a far larger clone. V gene TRBV11-2 combines with J gene TRBJ2-7; 11 bases match TRBD2. Germline CDR1 reads SGHAT; CDR2 reads FQNNGV. This CDR3 has 13 residues. CDR3 nucleotide sequence: TGTGCCAGCAGTCTAGCGGGAGGCAACGAGCGGTACTTC. This encodes CASSLAGGNERYF.

The chain carries TRBV29-1 and TRBJ1-2; tentative D call: TRBD1 (6 bases). The CDR3 contains 12 residues. Germline CDR1 is SQVTM and CDR2 is ANQGSEA. V dropped 8 bases and J dropped 8 bases, with 18 bases sitting between them. CDR3 in amino acids: CSLGRGAEGYTF. CDR3 DNA: TGCAGCTTAGGGCGGGGGGCCGAGGGCTACACCTTC.